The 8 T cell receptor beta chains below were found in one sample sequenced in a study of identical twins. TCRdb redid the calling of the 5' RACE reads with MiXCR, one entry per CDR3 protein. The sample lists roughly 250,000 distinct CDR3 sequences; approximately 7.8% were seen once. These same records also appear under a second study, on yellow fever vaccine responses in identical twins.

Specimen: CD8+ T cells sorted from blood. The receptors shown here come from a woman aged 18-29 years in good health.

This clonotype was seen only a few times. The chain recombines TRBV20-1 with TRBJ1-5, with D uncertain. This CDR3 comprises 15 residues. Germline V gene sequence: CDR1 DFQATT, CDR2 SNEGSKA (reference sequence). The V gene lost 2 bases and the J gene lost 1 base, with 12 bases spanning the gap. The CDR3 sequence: CSARSYEVSNQPQHF. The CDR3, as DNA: TGCAGTGCTAGATCCTACGAAGTCAGCAATCAGCCCCAGCATTTT.

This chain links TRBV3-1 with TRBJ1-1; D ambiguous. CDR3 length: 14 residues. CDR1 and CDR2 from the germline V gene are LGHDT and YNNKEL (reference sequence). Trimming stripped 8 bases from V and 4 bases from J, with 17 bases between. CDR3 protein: CASQEGPKGTEAFF. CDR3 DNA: TGTGCCAGCCAAGAAGGGCCCAAGGGCACTGAAGCTTTCTTT.

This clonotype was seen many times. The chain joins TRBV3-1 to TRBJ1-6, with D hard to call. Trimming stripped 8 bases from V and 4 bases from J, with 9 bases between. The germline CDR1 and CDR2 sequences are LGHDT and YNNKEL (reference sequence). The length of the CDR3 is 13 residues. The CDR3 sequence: CASGLRYNSPLHF. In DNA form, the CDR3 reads TGTGCCAGCGGGTTGAGGTATAATTCACCCCTCCACTTT.

Here the CDR3 DNA reads TGTGCCAGCAGTTTATTTTTAGGCTATTCGAACACTGAAGCTTTCTTT. The encoded protein is CASSLFLGYSNTEAFF. The chain carries TRBV28 and TRBJ1-1, with unresolved D. CDR3 length equals 16 residues. Trimming took 1 base from V and 1 from J, leaving 13 bases between them. Germline V gene sequence: CDR1 MDHEN, CDR2 SYDVKM.

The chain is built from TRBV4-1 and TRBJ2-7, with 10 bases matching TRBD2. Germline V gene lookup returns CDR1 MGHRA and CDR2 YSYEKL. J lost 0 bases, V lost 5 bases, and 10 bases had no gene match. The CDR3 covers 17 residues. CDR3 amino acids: CASSAGPLAGISYEQYF. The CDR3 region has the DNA TGCGCCAGCAGCGCCGGCCCACTAGCGGGAATCTCCTACGAGCAGTACTTC.

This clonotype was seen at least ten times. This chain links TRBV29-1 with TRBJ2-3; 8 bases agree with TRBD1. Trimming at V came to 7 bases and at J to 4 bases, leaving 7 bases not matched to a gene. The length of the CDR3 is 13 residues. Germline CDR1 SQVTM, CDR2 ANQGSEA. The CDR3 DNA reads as TGCAGCGCTCCAGGGGGCTTCGCAGATACGCAGTATTTT. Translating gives CSAPGGFADTQYF.

The CDR3 DNA sequence: TGCAGTGCTAGAGATGTTGGGTTGAGCACAGATACGCAGTATTTT. This sequence encodes CSARDVGLSTDTQYF. The chain carries TRBV20-1 and TRBJ2-3, with unresolved D. Trimming pared 0 bases from V and 0 bases from J, leaving 10 bases between. Germline CDR1 and CDR2: DFQATT and SNEGSKA (reference sequence). The CDR3 loop spans 15 amino acids.

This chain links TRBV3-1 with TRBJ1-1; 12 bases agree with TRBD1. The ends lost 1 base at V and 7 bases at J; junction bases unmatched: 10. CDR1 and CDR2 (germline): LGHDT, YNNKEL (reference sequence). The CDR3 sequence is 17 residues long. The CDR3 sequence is CASSQAPGQGAFNEAFF. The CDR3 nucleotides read TGTGCCAGCAGCCAAGCTCCGGGACAGGGGGCTTTTAATGAAGCTTTCTTT.